This T cell receptor beta chain stems from a study of Tregs in tolerant kidney transplant recipients. Some clones are missing from TCRdb's copy, which holds only in-frame ones; the method was immunoSEQ multiplex PCR. The sample shows about 50,000 clones, over 85% of them seen only once. CDR1 and CDR2 (germline): SEHNR, FQNEAQ (reference sequence). This CDR3 has 12 residues. V lost 3 bases and J lost 14; bases outside the gene matches: 7. The nonmyeloablative bone marrow transplants came from related graft donors, with transient mixed chimerism. This sequence joins TRBV7-9 and TRBJ2-3; 8 positions match TRBD1. The clonotype was recovered from a human patient who received a combined kidney and bone marrow transplant. Some of the T cells may derive from the graft donor. The input for sequencing was CD8+ T cells from blood (PBMCs), taken 12 months after the transplant. The CDR3 DNA reads TGTGCCAGCAGCTTTCAGGGGGCAACATGGTATTTT. Translation: CASSFQGATWYF. Looking up the rest from reference TRBV7-9 and TRBJ2-3 gives the full variable domain: DTGVSQNPRHKITKRGQNVTFRCDPISEHNRLYWYRQTLGQGPEFLTYFQNEAQLEKSRLLSDRFSAERPKGSFSTLEIQRTEQGDSAMYLCASSFQGATWYFGPGTRLTVL.